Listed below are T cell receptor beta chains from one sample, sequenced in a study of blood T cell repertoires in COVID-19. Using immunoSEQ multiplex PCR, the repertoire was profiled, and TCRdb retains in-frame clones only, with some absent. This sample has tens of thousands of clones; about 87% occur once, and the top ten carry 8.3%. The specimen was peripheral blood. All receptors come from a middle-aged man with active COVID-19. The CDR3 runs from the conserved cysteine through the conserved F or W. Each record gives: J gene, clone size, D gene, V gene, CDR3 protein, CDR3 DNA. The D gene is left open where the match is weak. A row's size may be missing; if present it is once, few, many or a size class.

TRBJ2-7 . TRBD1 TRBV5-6 CASSYGTGSEQYF TGTGCCAGCAGCTACGGGACAGGGTCCGAGCAGTACTTC
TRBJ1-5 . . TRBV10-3 CAISGQPDQPQHF TGTGCCATCAGTGGACAGCCCGATCAGCCCCAGCATTTT
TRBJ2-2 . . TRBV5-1 CASSRLVGDTGELFF TGCGCCAGCAGCCGACTCGTCGGGGACACCGGGGAGCTGTTTTTT
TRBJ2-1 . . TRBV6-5 CASSPGLEYNEQFF TGTGCCAGCAGTCCGGGACTGGAATACAATGAGCAGTTCTTC
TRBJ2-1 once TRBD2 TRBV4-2 CASSQGKGGLSYNEQFF TGTGCCAGCAGCCAAGGAAAGGGAGGGCTCTCCTACAATGAGCAGTTCTTC
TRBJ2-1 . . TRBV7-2 CASSLVRNEQFF TGTGCCAGCAGCTTAGTCCGGAATGAGCAGTTCTTC
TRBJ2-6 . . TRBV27 CASSSVTSGANVLTF TGTGCCAGCAGTTCCGTTACTTCTGGGGCCAACGTCCTGACTTTC
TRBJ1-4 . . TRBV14 CASSQDRSTNEKLFF TGTGCCAGCAGCCAAGACAGGTCAACTAATGAAAAACTGTTTTTT
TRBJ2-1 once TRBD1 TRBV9 CASSVEGTGEGVFYNEQFF TGTGCCAGCAGCGTAGAGGGGACAGGGGAGGGAGTCTTTTACAATGAGCAGTTCTTC
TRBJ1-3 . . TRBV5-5 CASSLQQGSGNTIYF TGTGCCAGCAGCTTACAACAGGGCTCTGGAAACACCATATATTTT
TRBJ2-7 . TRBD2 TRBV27 CASSSRAGAYEQYF TGTGCCAGCAGTTCTAGAGCGGGGGCCTACGAGCAGTACTTC
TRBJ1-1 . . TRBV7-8 CASSLLGEDTEAFF TGTGCCAGCAGCCTGCTCGGGGAGGACACTGAAGCTTTCTTT
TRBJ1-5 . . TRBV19 CASSIVAGSNQPQHF TGTGCCAGTAGTATAGTGGCCGGGAGCAATCAGCCCCAGCATTTT
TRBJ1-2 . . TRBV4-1 CASSQEGTIYGYTF TGCGCCAGCAGCCAAGAAGGGACAATCTATGGCTACACCTTC
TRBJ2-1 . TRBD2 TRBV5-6 CASSFSGRASYEQFF TGTGCCAGCAGCTTTAGCGGGAGGGCCTCGTATGAGCAGTTCTTC
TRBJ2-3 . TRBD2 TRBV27 CASRGREERELRQYF TGTGCCAGCAGAGGCCGGGAGGAACGGGAGTTGAGGCAGTATTTT
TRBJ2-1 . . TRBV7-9 CASSTFLPRDYEQFF TGTGCCAGCAGCACATTCCTACCAAGAGACTATGAGCAGTTCTTC
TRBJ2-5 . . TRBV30 CAWSYGGGRETQYF TGTGCCTGGAGTTATGGGGGGGGGCGAGAGACCCAGTACTTC
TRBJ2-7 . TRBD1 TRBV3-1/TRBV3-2 CATTGGRTGTYEQYF TGTGCCACGACAGGGGGCCGGACAGGAACCTACGAGCAGTACTTC
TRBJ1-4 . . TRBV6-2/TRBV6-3 CASSSRRDGNEKLFF TGTGCCAGCAGTTCGCGGAGAGACGGAAATGAAAAACTGTTTTTT
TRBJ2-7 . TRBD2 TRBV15 CATSAPPGLGYEQYF TGTGCCACCAGCGCCCCTCCGGGACTAGGCTACGAGCAGTACTTC
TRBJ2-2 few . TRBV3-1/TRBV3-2 CASSTRTPVNTGELFF TGTGCCAGCAGCACAAGAACCCCAGTCAACACCGGGGAGCTGTTTTTT
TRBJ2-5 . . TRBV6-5 CASSYSRGGPLYF TGTGCCAGCAGTTACTCGAGAGGGGGACCCCTCTACTTC
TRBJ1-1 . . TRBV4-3 CASSQDFSRAMNTEAFF TGCGCCAGCAGCCAAGACTTTTCCAGGGCGATGAACACTGAAGCTTTCTTT
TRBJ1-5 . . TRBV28 CASSLGGSRDQPQHF TGTGCCAGCAGTTTAGGGGGGTCTCGGGATCAGCCCCAGCATTTT
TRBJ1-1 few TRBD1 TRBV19 CASTQGQGPNTEAFF TGTGCCAGTACCCAAGGACAGGGACCGAACACTGAAGCTTTCTTT
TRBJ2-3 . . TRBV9 CASSALALDTQYF TGTGCCAGCAGCGCGCTAGCATTAGATACGCAGTATTTT
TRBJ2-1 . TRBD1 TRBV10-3 CAISRQGDNEQFF TGTGCCATCAGTCGACAGGGGGACAATGAGCAGTTCTTC
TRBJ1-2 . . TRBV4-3 CASSQDHVSYGYTF TGCGCCAGCAGCCAAGATCATGTGAGCTATGGCTACACCTTC
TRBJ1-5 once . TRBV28 CASSSKTVYSNQPQHF TGTGCCAGCAGTTCGAAGACAGTCTATAGCAATCAGCCCCAGCATTTT
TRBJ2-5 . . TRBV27 CASSHQETQYF TGTGCCAGCAGCCATCAAGAGACCCAGTACTTC
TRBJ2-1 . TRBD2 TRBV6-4 CASSVGTSGGYNEQFF TGTGCCAGCAGTGTAGGCACTAGCGGAGGATACAATGAGCAGTTCTTC
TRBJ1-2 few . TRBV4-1 CASSQPSAVRERDYGYTF TGCGCCAGCAGCCAACCTTCCGCAGTCCGGGAAAGGGACTATGGCTACACCTTC
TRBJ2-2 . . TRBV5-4 CASSPDSTGELFF TGTGCCAGCAGCCCGGACAGCACCGGGGAGCTGTTTTTT
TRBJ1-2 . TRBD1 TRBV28 CASSFPPGQGMVGYGYTF TGTGCCAGCAGTTTCCCGCCGGGACAGGGAATGGTTGGCTATGGCTACACCTTC
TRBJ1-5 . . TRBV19 CASSIGRGQNPSNQPQHF TGTGCCAGTAGTATTGGTAGGGGTCAAAACCCTAGCAATCAGCCCCAGCATTTT
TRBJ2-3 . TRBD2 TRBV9 CASSRASGSTDTQYF TGTGCCAGCAGTAGGGCTAGCGGTAGCACAGATACGCAGTATTTT
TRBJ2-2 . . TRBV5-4 CASSLASAGVGAGELFF TGTGCCAGCAGCTTGGCCTCGGCAGGGGTTGGGGCCGGGGAGCTGTTTTTT
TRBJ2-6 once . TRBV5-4 CASSTPGSGANVLTF TGTGCCAGCAGTACCCCGGGGTCTGGGGCCAACGTCCTGACTTTC
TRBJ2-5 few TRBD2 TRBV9 CASSATSGGGETQYF TGTGCCAGCAGCGCGACTAGCGGAGGGGGAGAGACCCAGTACTTC
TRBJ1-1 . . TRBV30 CASSSGPTNTEAFF TGTGCCTCATCAAGCGGACCCACGAACACTGAAGCTTTCTTT
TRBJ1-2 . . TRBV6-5 CATSVQRDYGYTF TGTGCCACCTCGGTTCAGAGGGACTATGGCTACACCTTC
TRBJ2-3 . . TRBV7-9 CASSFRPGTDTQYF TGTGCCAGCAGCTTCCGCCCAGGCACAGATACGCAGTATTTT